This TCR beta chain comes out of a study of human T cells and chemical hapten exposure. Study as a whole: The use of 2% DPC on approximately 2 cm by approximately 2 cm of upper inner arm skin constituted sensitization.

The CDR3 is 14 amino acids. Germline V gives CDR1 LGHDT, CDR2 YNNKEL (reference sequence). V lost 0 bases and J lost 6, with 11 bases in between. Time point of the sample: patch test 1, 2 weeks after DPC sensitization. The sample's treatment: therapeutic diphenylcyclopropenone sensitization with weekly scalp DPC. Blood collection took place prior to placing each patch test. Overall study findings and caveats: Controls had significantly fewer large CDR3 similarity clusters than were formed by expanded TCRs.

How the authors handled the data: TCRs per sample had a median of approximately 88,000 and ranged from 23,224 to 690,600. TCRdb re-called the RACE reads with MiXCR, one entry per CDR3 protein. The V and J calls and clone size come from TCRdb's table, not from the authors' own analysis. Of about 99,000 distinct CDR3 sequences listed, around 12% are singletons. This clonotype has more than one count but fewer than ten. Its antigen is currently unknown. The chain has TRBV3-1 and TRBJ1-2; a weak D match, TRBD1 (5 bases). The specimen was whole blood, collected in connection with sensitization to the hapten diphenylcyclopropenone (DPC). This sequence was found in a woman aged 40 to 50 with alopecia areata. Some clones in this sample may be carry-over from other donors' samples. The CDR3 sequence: CASSQDARVHGYTF. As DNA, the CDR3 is TGTGCCAGCAGCCAAGACGCCAGGGTGCATGGCTACACCTTC. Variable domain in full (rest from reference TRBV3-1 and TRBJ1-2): DTAVSQTPKYLVTQMGNDKSIKCEQNLGHDTMYWYKQDSKKFLKIMFSYNNKELIINETVPNRFSPKSPDKAHLNLHINSLELGDSAVYFCASSQDARVHGYTFGSGTRLTVV.